This is a list of T cell receptor beta chains from one sample in a study of CD8+ T cells in alopecia areata. Clones were read by immunoSEQ multiplex PCR, and TCRdb kept only the in-frame ones, dropping some. The repertoire consists of around 250,000 clones, with 65% to 70% occurring once and the leading ten covering 0.95% to 1.5%. Sample: CD4+ T cells sorted from blood, taken at week 0. These receptors originate from a human donor with alopecia areata. CDR3s include the opening cysteine and the closing phenylalanine or tryptophan. The D gene is left open where the match is weak. Expanded clones get a size class; other rows say once, few or many, or leave the size out.

TRBV30	TRBJ1-2	-	few	TGTGCCTGGAGTGCCCCCCTAGGGGGGAGTAATGGCTACACCTTC	CAWSAPLGGSNGYTF
TRBV29-1	TRBJ2-7	-	-	TGCAGCGTTGTCTTCTCCGAGATAGGCGAGCAGTACTTC	CSVVFSEIGEQYF
TRBV25-1	TRBJ1-3	-	-	TGTGCCAGCAGTTCCGGTTTAGGGGGGCGAAGCTCTGGAAACACCATATATTTT	CASSSGLGGRSSGNTIYF
TRBV2	TRBJ1-6	-	-	TGTGCCAGCAGTATCGGTAGCTCCTATAATTCACCCCTCCACTTT	CASSIGSSYNSPLHF
TRBV30	TRBJ2-3	-	-	TGTGCCTGGAGTGTTAGTGCAGATACGCAGTATTTT	CAWSVSADTQYF
TRBV30	TRBJ1-5	-	-	TGTGCCTGGAGTGCGGGAACCAATCAGCCCCAGCATTTT	CAWSAGTNQPQHF
TRBV10-3	TRBJ2-3	-	few	TGTGCCATCACCGAGGGGACTAGCACAGATACGCAGTATTTT	CAITEGTSTDTQYF
TRBV14	TRBJ2-2	-	-	TGTGCCAGCAGCCAAGATCTAGACGGGGAGCTGTTTTTT	CASSQDLDGELFF
TRBV29-1	TRBJ2-7	-	few	TGCAGCGTTTGGTCTAGCGGGACAGGGTACGAGCAGTACTTC	CSVWSSGTGYEQYF
TRBV5-1	TRBJ2-1	TRBD2	-	TGCGCCAGCAGCCCCCCGCGGGGGGCCTACAATGAGCAGTTCTTC	CASSPPRGAYNEQFF
TRBV6-5	TRBJ2-3	TRBD2	-	TGTGCCAGCACCGACGCGGGGGGGCGCACAGATACGCAGTATTTT	CASTDAGGRTDTQYF
TRBV30	TRBJ2-6	-	-	TGTGCCTGGAGCGTCAGCTTTTCTGGGGCCAACGTCCTGACTTTC	CAWSVSFSGANVLTF
TRBV4-3	TRBJ1-6	-	-	TGCGCCAGCAGCCAAGACCGGAGGCCATCACCCCTCCACTTT	CASSQDRRPSPLHF
TRBV15	TRBJ1-2	-	few	TGTGCCACCAGCAGAGATAGGGTGGGCTATGGCTACACCTTC	CATSRDRVGYGYTF
TRBV10-3	TRBJ1-2	-	-	TGTGCCATCAGTGAGTCCGTAGGTTATGGCTACACCTTC	CAISESVGYGYTF
TRBV20-1	TRBJ2-7	-	-	TGCAGTGCACCTAGGGGTTACGAGCAGTACTTC	CSAPRGYEQYF
TRBV29-1	TRBJ2-1	-	-	TGCAGCGTTGATAAACTAGAAACCTACAATGAGCAGTTCTTC	CSVDKLETYNEQFF
TRBV6-1	TRBJ2-3	-	-	TGTGCCAGCAAGAGGAGGGGTTCAGGAGATACGCAGTATTTT	CASKRRGSGDTQYF
TRBV29-1	TRBJ2-3	-	-	TGCAGCGTTGAAGATTCTCTAACAAGGACAGATACGCAGTATTTT	CSVEDSLTRTDTQYF
TRBV6-5	TRBJ1-6	-	few	TGTGCCAGCAGTTACTCGATAAATTCGGAAAATTCACCCCTCCACTTT	CASSYSINSENSPLHF
TRBV30	TRBJ2-3	TRBD2	-	TGTGCCTGGAGTCCCGGGGGGGGGCCGGGCACAGATACGCAGTATTTT	CAWSPGGGPGTDTQYF
TRBV7-3	TRBJ2-1	-	-	TGTGCCAGCAGCTTAGGTCCCGTACTGTCCAATGAGCAGTTCTTC	CASSLGPVLSNEQFF
TRBV6-5	TRBJ1-6	-	-	TGTGCCAGCAGTCTTCTGAATTCACCCCTCCACTTT	CASSLLNSPLHF
TRBV7-6	TRBJ2-5	TRBD2	-	TGTGCCAGCAGCCCTAGCGGGGGGGCCACCGGGGACCAGTACTTC	CASSPSGGATGDQYF
TRBV7-9	TRBJ1-1	TRBD1	few	TGTGCCAGCAGCTTGACAGGGAGGAACACTGAAGCTTTCTTT	CASSLTGRNTEAFF
TRBV30	TRBJ2-1	-	once	TGTGCCTGGAGTGTCAACAATGAGCAGTTCTTC	CAWSVNNEQFF
TRBV30	TRBJ2-7	-	-	TGTGCCTGGAGGCCTAACAGGGTTCTCTACGAGCAGTACTTC	CAWRPNRVLYEQYF
TRBV30	TRBJ1-1	TRBD1	few	TGTGCCTGGACACAGGGGGCAATCGAAGCTTTCTTT	CAWTQGAIEAFF
TRBV19	TRBJ2-1	TRBD1	-	TGTGCCACCCGGGGGGGACAGGGGGCGGGAAATGAGCAGTTCTTC	CATRGGQGAGNEQFF
TRBV30	TRBJ2-7	-	-	TGTGCCTGGAGTTCAGGGATCTACGAGCAGTACTTC	CAWSSGIYEQYF
TRBV29-1	TRBJ2-1	-	few	TGCAGCGTTGTGGGGGGGCTCTATGAGCAGTTCTTC	CSVVGGLYEQFF
TRBV30	TRBJ2-7	-	-	TGTGCCTGGAGTGTCCTCATCTACGAGCAGTACTTC	CAWSVLIYEQYF
TRBV5-6	TRBJ1-1	-	-	TGTGCCAGCAGCCGCGGAGGGAACACTGAAGCTTTCTTT	CASSRGGNTEAFF
TRBV15	TRBJ2-6	TRBD1	-	TGTGCCACCACACTCGACAGGGGCCCTGGGGCCAACGTCCTGACTTTC	CATTLDRGPGANVLTF
TRBV5-1	TRBJ2-5	TRBD2	few	TGCGCCAGCAGCTCGAGGACTAGCGCCGAGACCCAGTACTTC	CASSSRTSAETQYF
TRBV19	TRBJ1-2	-	few	TGTGCCAGCGGACCGCCTAACTATGGCTACACCTTC	CASGPPNYGYTF
TRBV10-2	TRBJ1-1	-	-	TGCGCCAGCAGGGACAGCACATTCATGAACACTGAAGCTTTCTTT	CASRDSTFMNTEAFF
TRBV2	TRBJ2-1	-	-	TGTGCCAGCAGGCGGCCGGGCTACAATGAGCAGTTCTTC	CASRRPGYNEQFF
TRBV18	TRBJ1-2	-	few	TGTGCCAGCTCACCCACTCCAGGCTATGGCTACACCTTC	CASSPTPGYGYTF
TRBV10-3	TRBJ2-1	TRBD1	-	TGTGCCATCAAGATGGGACAGGGAAACAATGAGCAGTTCTTC	CAIKMGQGNNEQFF
TRBV2	TRBJ2-5	-	-	TGTGCCAGCAGTGAAGCTGGGACTCACCAAGAGACCCAGTACTTC	CASSEAGTHQETQYF
TRBV10-3	TRBJ2-5	-	-	TGTGCCATCAGTGAGACCCCAGTCCAAGAGACCCAGTACTTC	CAISETPVQETQYF
TRBV9	TRBJ1-1	TRBD1	-	TGTGCCAGCAGCGTCTTTGACAGGGCCACTGAAGCTTTCTTT	CASSVFDRATEAFF
TRBV4-3	TRBJ2-6	TRBD1	few	TGCGCCAGCAGCCAAGGACAGGGGAGAGGGGCCAACGTCCTGACTTTC	CASSQGQGRGANVLTF
TRBV27	TRBJ2-2	-	-	TGTGCCAGCAGTTCCCGCGGGGAGCTGTTTTTT	CASSSRGELFF
TRBV27	TRBJ2-1	-	-	TGTGCCAGCAAGCTAGGGCGGGGTTACAATGAGCAGTTCTTC	CASKLGRGYNEQFF
TRBV15	TRBJ2-2	TRBD1	few	TGTGCCACCCTCCGGGACAGGGGAGACGGGGAGCTGTTTTTT	CATLRDRGDGELFF
TRBV2	TRBJ2-5	TRBD1	-	TGTGCCCAGGGGGTAAAGGGCCAAGAGACCCAGTACTTC	CAQGVKGQETQYF
TRBV7-9	TRBJ2-7	TRBD1	-	TGTGCCAGCAGCTTAGGGACAGGGTTCTACGAGCAGTACTTC	CASSLGTGFYEQYF
TRBV27	TRBJ2-3	TRBD2	few	TGTGCCAGCAGTTCCGCACTAGCGGGGGGGCTCACTAGCACAGATACGCAGTATTTT	CASSSALAGGLTSTDTQYF
TRBV4-1	TRBJ2-3	TRBD2	-	TGCGCCAGCAGCCAAGTCACGGCTAGCGGGGGTATAGATACGCAGTATTTT	CASSQVTASGGIDTQYF